A selection of T cell receptor beta chains follows, all from one sample in a study of blood T cells in healthy people across ages. MiXCR, applied by TCRdb to the 5' RACE reads, yields one record per CDR3 protein. The table lists about 780,000 distinct CDR3 sequences, 60% to 80% of them singletons. Material: blood. These receptor sequences come from a man under 40 in good health. Each CDR3 is given with its conserved first and last residue. D genes are given only for firm matches. Only some rows state a clone size, as once, few, many or a class for expanded clones.

clone_size: .
j_call: TRBJ1-5
v_call: TRBV15
d_call: .
cdr3_aa: CATSRGKGDQPQHF
cdr3_nt: TGTGCCACCAGCAGGGGAAAGGGTGATCAGCCCCAGCATTTT

clone_size: few
j_call: TRBJ2-7
v_call: TRBV12-3/TRBV12-4
d_call: .
cdr3_aa: CASTYRISYEQYF
cdr3_nt: TGTGCCAGCACGTACAGGATCTCCTACGAGCAGTACTTC

clone_size: .
j_call: TRBJ2-3
v_call: TRBV27
d_call: .
cdr3_aa: CASMLGLTQYF
cdr3_nt: TGTGCCAGCATGCTGGGACTTACGCAGTATTTT

clone_size: many
j_call: TRBJ2-1
v_call: TRBV20-1
d_call: TRBD1
cdr3_aa: CSASLGTGVPNEQFF
cdr3_nt: TGCAGTGCTAGCCTCGGGACAGGGGTTCCTAATGAGCAGTTCTTC

clone_size: .
j_call: TRBJ2-3
v_call: TRBV2
d_call: .
cdr3_aa: CASEGTRAPADTQYF
cdr3_nt: TGTGCCAGCGAAGGTACGAGGGCCCCTGCAGATACGCAGTATTTT

clone_size: few
j_call: TRBJ2-7
v_call: TRBV9
d_call: .
cdr3_aa: CASSVNTGEQYF
cdr3_nt: TGTGCCAGCAGTGTGAATACGGGAGAGCAGTACTTC

clone_size: .
j_call: TRBJ2-3
v_call: TRBV3-1
d_call: .
cdr3_aa: CASSPTGLGTDTQYF
cdr3_nt: TGTGCCAGCAGCCCCACAGGGCTGGGAACAGATACGCAGTATTTT

clone_size: .
j_call: TRBJ2-7
v_call: TRBV20-1
d_call: .
cdr3_aa: CSARGTTPYEQYF
cdr3_nt: TGCAGTGCTAGAGGTACTACCCCCTACGAGCAGTACTTC

clone_size: .
j_call: TRBJ2-2
v_call: TRBV5-6
d_call: .
cdr3_aa: CASSLGYGELFF
cdr3_nt: TGTGCCAGCAGCTTGGGTTACGGGGAGCTGTTTTTT

clone_size: .
j_call: TRBJ2-7
v_call: TRBV10-3
d_call: TRBD1
cdr3_aa: CAIREDRAPHDEQYF
cdr3_nt: TGTGCCATCAGAGAGGACAGGGCCCCTCACGACGAGCAGTACTTC

clone_size: few
j_call: TRBJ2-5
v_call: TRBV7-9
d_call: .
cdr3_aa: CASSWVGLGETQYF
cdr3_nt: TGTGCCAGCAGCTGGGTTGGTCTCGGGGAGACCCAGTACTTC

clone_size: .
j_call: TRBJ2-7
v_call: TRBV29-1
d_call: .
cdr3_aa: CSVLRSGTNLYEQYF
cdr3_nt: TGCAGCGTGCTCAGGTCCGGGACAAACCTCTACGAGCAGTACTTC

clone_size: few
j_call: TRBJ2-5
v_call: TRBV29-1
d_call: .
cdr3_aa: CSGGHTETQYF
cdr3_nt: TGCAGCGGGGGGCATACAGAGACCCAGTACTTC

clone_size: once
j_call: TRBJ2-5
v_call: TRBV9
d_call: TRBD1
cdr3_aa: CASSEGWDRPYQETQYF
cdr3_nt: TGTGCCAGCAGCGAGGGGTGGGACAGGCCCTACCAAGAGACCCAGTACTTC

clone_size: once
j_call: TRBJ2-5
v_call: TRBV3-1
d_call: .
cdr3_aa: CASNQEVEGERYF
cdr3_nt: TGTGCCAGCAACCAAGAGGTGGAAGGTGAGCGGTACTTC

clone_size: .
j_call: TRBJ2-1
v_call: TRBV20-1
d_call: TRBD2
cdr3_aa: CSAPPSGGDSNEQFF
cdr3_nt: TGCAGTGCTCCGCCTAGCGGGGGAGATTCCAATGAGCAGTTCTTC

clone_size: .
j_call: TRBJ2-1
v_call: TRBV5-1
d_call: .
cdr3_aa: CASSLSRSNEQFF
cdr3_nt: TGCGCCAGCAGCCTCTCACGAAGCAATGAGCAGTTCTTC

clone_size: few
j_call: TRBJ2-7
v_call: TRBV5-1
d_call: TRBD2
cdr3_aa: CASSSRGSGATYEQYF
cdr3_nt: TGCGCCAGCAGCTCCCGTGGTAGCGGGGCCACCTACGAGCAGTACTTC

clone_size: .
j_call: TRBJ2-3
v_call: TRBV5-1
d_call: .
cdr3_aa: CASSFIAGALLSGDTQYF
cdr3_nt: TGCGCCAGCAGCTTTATTGCGGGGGCCCTGCTAAGCGGAGATACGCAGTATTTT

clone_size: .
j_call: TRBJ2-3
v_call: TRBV4-3
d_call: TRBD1
cdr3_aa: CASSQYGQGATDTQYF
cdr3_nt: TGCGCCAGCAGCCAATACGGACAGGGGGCCACAGATACGCAGTATTTT

clone_size: .
j_call: TRBJ1-2
v_call: TRBV6-5
d_call: TRBD1
cdr3_aa: CASRSHRDRGLDGYTF
cdr3_nt: TGTGCCAGCAGGTCCCACCGGGACAGGGGGCTTGATGGCTACACCTTC

clone_size: .
j_call: TRBJ1-1
v_call: TRBV6-6
d_call: .
cdr3_aa: CAIASRRTNTEAFF
cdr3_nt: TGTGCCATCGCGAGTCGCCGCACGAACACTGAAGCTTTCTTT

clone_size: few
j_call: TRBJ2-4
v_call: TRBV28
d_call: .
cdr3_aa: CVTRDENIQYF
cdr3_nt: TGTGTTACCCGGGACGAAAACATTCAGTACTTC